A single T cell receptor beta chain is shown here with its context. Its matching antigen is unknown. This entry is derived from a study of CD8 T cells in ankylosing spondylitis. CDR3 length: 14 amino acids. The V and J ends lost 1 base and 10 bases, in that order; junction bases with no gene match: 8. CDR1 and CDR2 (germline): LGHDT, YNNKEL (reference sequence). TCRdb called the 5' RACE reads again in MiXCR, with one record for every CDR3 protein. The sample holds 250,000 to 350,000 distinct CDR3 sequences; around 21% are singletons and the top ten take 3.5%. General study findings and limits: Researchers report that disease-linked clones proved CD8+ and relatively rare in peripheral blood. A TCR beta motif of eight highly homologous variants appeared characteristic of ankylosing spondylitis blood. In reactive arthritis synovial fluid and blood, some motif variants had been reported before.

The sample comprised blood, either unsorted or a sorted T cell fraction (not recorded which). The chain combines TRBV3-1 with TRBJ1-1; 8 bases map to TRBD1. This TCR was recovered from a female donor with ankylosing spondylitis or in good health (not recorded which). The CDR3 loop is CASSQATGANRAFF. CDR3 bases: TGTGCCAGCAGCCAAGCGACAGGGGCTAACAGAGCTTTCTTT.